This T cell receptor (beta chain) comes out of a study of graft-versus-host responses after intestinal transplantation. Study-wide results and caveats: Early post-transplant declines in HvG were associated with peak levels of circulating GvH clones. In patients with graft-donor T cell macrochimerism, allograft graft-versus-host to host-versus-graft clonal ratios were high. Recipient marrow showed GvH clones, some seen first in ileum or blood.

Libraries were prepared by immunoSEQ multiplex PCR; TCRdb keeps only in-frame clonotypes and omits some of them. Of about 23,000 clones in the sample, about two fifths were seen once. This CDR3 region has 10 residues. The authors plated about 200,000 CFSE-labeled responder cells with about 200,000 irradiated, violet-dye-labeled stimulator cells. The chain joins TRBV21-1 to TRBJ2-7. TRBV21-1 corresponds to a pseudogene. Sequencing used alloreactive CD8+ T cells from a mixed lymphocyte reaction culture, obtained before transplantation. The subset here: CFSE-low proliferating T cells sorted from approximately 6-day pre-transplant mixed lymphocyte reaction (GvH or HvG direction). The receptor's source is a human patient who was an organ donor for intestinal transplantation. The CDR3 coding sequence is TGTGCCAGCAGGACCTACGAGCAGTACTTC. This gives the protein CASRTYEQYF.